The sequence of this T cell receptor (beta chain) was determined in a study of T cell changes during pregnancy in multiple sclerosis. The protocol was immunoSEQ multiplex PCR, while the TCRdb copy is restricted to in-frame clones and leaves out a portion. Among some 80,000 clones listed, about 95% were seen once. The CDR3 loop spans 13 amino acids. The ends lost 6 bases at V and 4 bases at J; junction bases unmatched: 5. The germline CDR1 and CDR2 sequences are SNHLY and FYNNEI. The material was peripheral blood, obtained in the second trimester of pregnancy. This TCR was sampled from a female donor with multiple sclerosis, enrolled in a pregnancy study. The rearrangement uses TRBV2 and TRBJ1-2, with 7 bases identical to TRBD1. CDR3 region: CASSRGQVYGYTF. CDR3 nucleotide sequence: TGTGCCAGCAGCCGCGGACAGGTCTATGGCTACACCTTC.